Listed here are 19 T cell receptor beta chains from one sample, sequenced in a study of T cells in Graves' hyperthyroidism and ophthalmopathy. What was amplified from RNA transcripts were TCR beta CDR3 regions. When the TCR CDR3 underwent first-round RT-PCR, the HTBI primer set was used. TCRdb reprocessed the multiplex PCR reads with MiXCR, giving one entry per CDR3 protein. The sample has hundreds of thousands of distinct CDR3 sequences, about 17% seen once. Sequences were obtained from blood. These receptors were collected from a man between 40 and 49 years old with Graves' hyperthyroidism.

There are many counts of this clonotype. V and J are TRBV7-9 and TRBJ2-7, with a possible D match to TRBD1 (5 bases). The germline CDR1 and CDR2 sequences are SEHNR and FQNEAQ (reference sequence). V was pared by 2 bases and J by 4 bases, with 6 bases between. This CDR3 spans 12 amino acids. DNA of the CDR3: TGTGCCAGCAGCTTAAAGGGGTACGAGCAGTACTTC. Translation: CASSLKGYEQYF.

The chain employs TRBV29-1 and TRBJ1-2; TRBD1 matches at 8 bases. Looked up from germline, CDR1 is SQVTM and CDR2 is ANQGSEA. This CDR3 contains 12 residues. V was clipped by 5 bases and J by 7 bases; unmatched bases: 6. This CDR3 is CSVTDRGAGYTF. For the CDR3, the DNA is TGCAGCGTTACTGACAGGGGTGCTGGCTACACCTTC.

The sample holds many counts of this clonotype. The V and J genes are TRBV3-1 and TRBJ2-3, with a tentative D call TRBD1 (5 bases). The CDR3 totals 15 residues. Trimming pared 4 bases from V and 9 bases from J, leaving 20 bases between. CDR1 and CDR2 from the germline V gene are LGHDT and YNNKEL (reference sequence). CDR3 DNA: TGTGCCAGCAGCCTACAGGCCCTAGGACGCGAGACGCAGTATTTT. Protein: CASSLQALGRETQYF.

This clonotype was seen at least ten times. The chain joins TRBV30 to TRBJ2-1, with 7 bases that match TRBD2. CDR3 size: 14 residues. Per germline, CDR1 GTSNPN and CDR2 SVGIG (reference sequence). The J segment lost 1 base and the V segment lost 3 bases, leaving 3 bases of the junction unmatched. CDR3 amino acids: CAWSGGTSYNEQFF. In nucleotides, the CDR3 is TGTGCCTGGAGCGGGGGGACGTCCTACAATGAGCAGTTCTTC.

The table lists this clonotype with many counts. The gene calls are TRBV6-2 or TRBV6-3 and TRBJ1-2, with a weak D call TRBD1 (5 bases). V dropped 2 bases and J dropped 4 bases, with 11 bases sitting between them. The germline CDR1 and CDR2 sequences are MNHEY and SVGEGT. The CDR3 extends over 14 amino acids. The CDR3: CASSYQEGFYGYTF. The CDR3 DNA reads TGTGCCAGCAGTTACCAGGAGGGGTTCTATGGCTACACCTTC.

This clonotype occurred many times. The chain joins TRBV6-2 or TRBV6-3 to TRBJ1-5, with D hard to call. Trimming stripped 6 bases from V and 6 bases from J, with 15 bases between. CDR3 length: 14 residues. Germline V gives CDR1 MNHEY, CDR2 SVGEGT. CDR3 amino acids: CASRPKTRVQPQHF. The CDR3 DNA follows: TGTGCCAGCAGGCCAAAGACGAGGGTTCAGCCCCAGCATTTT.

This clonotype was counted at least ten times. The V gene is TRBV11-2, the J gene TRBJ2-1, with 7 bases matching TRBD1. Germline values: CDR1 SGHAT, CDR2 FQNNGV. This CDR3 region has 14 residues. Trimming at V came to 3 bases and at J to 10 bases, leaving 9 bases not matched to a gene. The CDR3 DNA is TGTGCCAGCAGCTTCCGGGACAGTCGATCGGAGCAGTTCTTC. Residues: CASSFRDSRSEQFF.

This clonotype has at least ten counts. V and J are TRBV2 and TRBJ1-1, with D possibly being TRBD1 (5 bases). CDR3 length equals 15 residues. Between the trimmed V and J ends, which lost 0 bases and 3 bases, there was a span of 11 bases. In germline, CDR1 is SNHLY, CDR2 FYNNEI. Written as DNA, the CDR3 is TGTGCCAGCAGTGAAGCCACAGGTTCGCACACTGAAGCTTTCTTT. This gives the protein CASSEATGSHTEAFF.

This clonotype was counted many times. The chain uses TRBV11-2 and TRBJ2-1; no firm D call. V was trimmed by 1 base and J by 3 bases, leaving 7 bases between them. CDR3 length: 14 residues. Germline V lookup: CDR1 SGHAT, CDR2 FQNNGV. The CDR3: CASSLVVGYNEQFF. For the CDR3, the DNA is TGTGCCAGCAGCTTAGTCGTGGGCTACAATGAGCAGTTCTTC.

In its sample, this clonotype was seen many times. In nucleotides, the CDR3 is TGTGCCAGCAAGCCCCCTGTGAGGGCGGGGAAAGAGACCCAGTACTTC. This encodes CASKPPVRAGKETQYF. The chain combines TRBV7-9 with TRBJ2-5; D perhaps matches TRBD2 (6 bases). The germline CDR1 and CDR2 sequences are SEHNR and FQNEAQ (reference sequence). The CDR3 spans 16 residues. V lost 7 bases, J lost 3 bases, and 21 bases lay in between. Drawing the rest from reference TRBV7-9 and TRBJ2-5, the complete variable domain is DTGVSQNPRHKITKRGQNVTFRCDPISEHNRLYWYRQTLGQGPEFLTYFQNEAQLEKSRLLSDRFSAERPKGSFSTLEIQRTEQGDSAMYLCASKPPVRAGKETQYFGPGTRLLVL.

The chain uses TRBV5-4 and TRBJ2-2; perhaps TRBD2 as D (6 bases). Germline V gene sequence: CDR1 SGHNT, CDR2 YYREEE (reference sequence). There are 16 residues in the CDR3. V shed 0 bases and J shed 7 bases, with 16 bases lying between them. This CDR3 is CASSLVWRGGGGELFF. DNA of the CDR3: TGTGCCAGCAGCTTGGTCTGGCGGGGCGGTGGCGGGGAGCTGTTTTTT.

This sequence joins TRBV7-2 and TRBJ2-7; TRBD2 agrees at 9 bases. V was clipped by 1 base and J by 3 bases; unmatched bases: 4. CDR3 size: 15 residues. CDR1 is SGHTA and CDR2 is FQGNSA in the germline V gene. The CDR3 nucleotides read TGTGCCAGCAGCTTAGTGCTAGCGGGGAACTACGAGCAGTACTTC. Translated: CASSLVLAGNYEQYF. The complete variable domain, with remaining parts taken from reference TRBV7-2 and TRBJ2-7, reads GAGVSQSPSNKVTEKGKDVELRCDPISGHTALYWYRQSLGQGLEFLIYFQGNSAPDKSGLPSDRFSAERTGGSVSTLTIQRTQQEDSAVYLCASSLVLAGNYEQYFGPGTRLTVT.

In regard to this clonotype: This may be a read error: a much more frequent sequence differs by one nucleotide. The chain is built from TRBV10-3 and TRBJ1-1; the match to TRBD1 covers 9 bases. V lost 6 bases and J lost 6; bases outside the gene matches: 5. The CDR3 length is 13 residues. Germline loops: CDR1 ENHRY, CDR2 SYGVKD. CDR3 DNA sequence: TGTGCCATCAGATACACAGGGGGCGCTGAAGCTTTCTTT. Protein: CAIRYTGGAEAFF.

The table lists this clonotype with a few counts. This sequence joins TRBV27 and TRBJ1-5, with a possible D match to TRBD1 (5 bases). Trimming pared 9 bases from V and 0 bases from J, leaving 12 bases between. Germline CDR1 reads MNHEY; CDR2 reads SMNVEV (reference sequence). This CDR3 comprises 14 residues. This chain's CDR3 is CASQDRLSNQPQHF. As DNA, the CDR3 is TGTGCCAGTCAAGACAGACTTAGCAATCAGCCCCAGCATTTT.

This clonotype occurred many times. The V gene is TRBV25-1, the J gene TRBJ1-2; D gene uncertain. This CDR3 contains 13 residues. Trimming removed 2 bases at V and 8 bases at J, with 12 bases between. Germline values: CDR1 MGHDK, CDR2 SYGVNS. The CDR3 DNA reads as TGTGCCAGCAGTGAAGACCAACGGCGGGGCTACACCTTC. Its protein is CASSEDQRRGYTF.

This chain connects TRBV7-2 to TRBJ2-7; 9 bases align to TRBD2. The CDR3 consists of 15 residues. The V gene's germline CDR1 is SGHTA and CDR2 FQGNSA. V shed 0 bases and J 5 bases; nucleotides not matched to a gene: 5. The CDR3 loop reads CASSLARLAGHEQYF. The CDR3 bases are TGTGCCAGCAGCTTAGCGCGGCTAGCGGGGCACGAGCAGTACTTC. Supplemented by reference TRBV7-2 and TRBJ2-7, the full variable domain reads GAGVSQSPSNKVTEKGKDVELRCDPISGHTALYWYRQSLGQGLEFLIYFQGNSAPDKSGLPSDRFSAERTGGSVSTLTIQRTQQEDSAVYLCASSLARLAGHEQYFGPGTRLTVT.

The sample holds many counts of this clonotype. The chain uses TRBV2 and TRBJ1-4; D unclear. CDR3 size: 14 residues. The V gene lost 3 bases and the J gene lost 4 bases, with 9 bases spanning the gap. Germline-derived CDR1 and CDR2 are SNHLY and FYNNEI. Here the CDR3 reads CASSEGRYNEKLFF. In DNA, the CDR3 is TGTGCCAGCAGTGAGGGCAGATATAATGAAAAACTGTTTTTT.

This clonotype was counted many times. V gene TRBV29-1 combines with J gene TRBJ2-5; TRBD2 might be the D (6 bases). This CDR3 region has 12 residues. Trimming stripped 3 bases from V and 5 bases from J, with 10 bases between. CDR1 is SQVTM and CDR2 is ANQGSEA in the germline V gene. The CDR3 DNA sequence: TGCAGCGTTGATCAGGAGGGGGAGACCCAGTACTTC. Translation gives CSVDQEGETQYF.

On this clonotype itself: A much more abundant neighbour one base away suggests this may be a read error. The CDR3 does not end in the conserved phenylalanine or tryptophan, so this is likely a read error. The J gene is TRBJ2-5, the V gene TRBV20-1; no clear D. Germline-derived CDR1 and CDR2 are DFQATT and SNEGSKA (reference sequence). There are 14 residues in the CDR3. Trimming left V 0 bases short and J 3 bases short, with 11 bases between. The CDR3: CSARDGRLKETQYS. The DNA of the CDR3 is TGCAGTGCTAGAGATGGTAGACTTAAAGAGACCCAGTACTCC.